The 10 T cell receptor beta chains presented below share a single source sample, sequenced in a study of T cell changes during pregnancy in multiple sclerosis (dated by TCRdb to the late 2010s). To prepare the library, the immunoSEQ multiplex PCR assay was applied. The table comes from immuneACCESS by way of TCRdb, which keeps in-frame sequences with V and J called. Part of the clones is missing from these tables; in studies checked, under half for an unresolved V gene and the rest for unknown reasons. The table for this sample lists over 45,000 clones; less than 90% of them were counted only once. In total, the top ten clones hold roughly 0.4% of the sample. The sequencing here drew on CD4+ T cells from peripheral blood mononuclear cells, taken in the third trimester of pregnancy. The receptor set was obtained from a female donor with multiple sclerosis, enrolled in a pregnancy study.

The rearrangement uses TRBV7-2 and TRBJ2-2, with D perhaps TRBD1 (5 bases). Trimming pared 3 bases from V and 3 bases from J, leaving 8 bases between. The CDR3 has 14 amino acids. The germline CDR1 and CDR2 sequences are SGHTA and FQGNSA. The chain's CDR3 is CASSFKGDTGELFF. The CDR3 bases are TGTGCCAGCAGCTTTAAAGGGGACACCGGGGAGCTGTTTTTT.

The gene calls are TRBV7-6 and TRBJ2-1; tentatively, D is TRBD2 (6 bases). Trimming removed 5 bases from V and 4 bases from J, with 9 bases in between. The CDR3 runs to 13 residues. Per germline, CDR1 SGHVS and CDR2 FNYEAQ. The CDR3 sequence is CASSSSGYNEQFF. Written as DNA, the CDR3 is TGTGCCAGCAGCAGTAGCGGATACAATGAGCAGTTCTTC.

This sequence joins TRBV7-2 and TRBJ1-5, with a possible D match to TRBD1 (6 bases). Deletions cut 2 bases from V and 3 bases from J, with 11 bases between. This CDR3 contains 15 residues. Germline V lookup: CDR1 SGHTA, CDR2 FQGNSA. CDR3 bases: TGTGCCAGCAGCTTACATGGACAGCTCAATCAGCCCCAGCATTTT. Translated: CASSLHGQLNQPQHF.

The gene calls are TRBV19 and TRBJ1-2; tentatively, D is TRBD1 (6 bases). The CDR3 extends over 12 amino acids. Trimming took off 8 bases at V and 0 bases at J, with 7 bases between the two ends. The germline CDR1 and CDR2 sequences are LNHDA and SQIVND (reference sequence). In nucleotides, the CDR3 is TGTGCCAGTCAGGGGCCTAACTATGGCTACACCTTC. It codes for CASQGPNYGYTF.

The gene calls are TRBV2 and TRBJ1-2, with D possibly being TRBD1 (6 bases). Germline-derived CDR1 and CDR2 are SNHLY and FYNNEI. Trimming pared 7 bases from V and 4 bases from J, leaving 13 bases between. This CDR3 has 13 residues. The CDR3 protein is CASTVQGIYGYTF. CDR3 coding DNA: TGTGCCAGCACTGTCCAGGGGATCTATGGCTACACCTTC.

CDR3 region: CASSPPVDSNGYTF. In nucleotides, the CDR3 is TGTGCCAGCTCACCACCCGTAGACAGTAATGGCTACACCTTC. The gene calls are TRBV18 and TRBJ1-2; D may be TRBD1 (5 bases). CDR3 length: 14 residues. CDR1 is KGHSH, CDR2 LQKENI, per germline. V dropped 0 bases and J dropped 6 bases, with 11 bases sitting between them.

The chain couples TRBV28 to TRBJ1-4; TRBD1 might be the D (5 bases). Deletions cut 6 bases from V and 8 bases from J, with 16 bases between. This CDR3 region has 14 residues. The V gene's germline CDR1 is MDHEN and CDR2 SYDVKM. CDR3 protein: CASSRGLREEKLFF. In DNA form, the CDR3 reads TGTGCCAGCAGCCGGGGCCTGCGGGAAGAAAAACTGTTTTTT.

The chain combines TRBV4-3 with TRBJ1-2; TRBD1 matches at 7 bases. After removal of 0 bases from V and 2 bases from J, the junction contained 6 bases not matched to a gene. The germline V gene has CDR1 LGHNA and CDR2 YSLEER. The CDR3 totals 16 residues. The CDR3: CASSQDSKTGNYGYTF. The DNA for the CDR3 is TGCGCCAGCAGCCAAGATTCGAAGACAGGGAACTATGGCTACACCTTC.

V is TRBV6-1 and J is TRBJ1-4; D might be TRBD1 (6 bases). CDR3 length: 14 residues. Trimming stripped 1 base from V and 13 bases from J, with 16 bases between. The germline gives CDR1 MNHNS, CDR2 SASEGT. CDR3 region: CASSEDPGARGLFF. The CDR3 coding sequence is TGTGCCAGCAGTGAAGACCCAGGGGCTCGGGGACTGTTTTTT.

This chain uses TRBV15 with TRBJ1-5, with a possible D match to TRBD1 (5 bases). Germline V gene lookup returns CDR1 LNHNV and CDR2 YYDKDF (reference sequence). The CDR3 is made up of 17 amino acids. V shed 0 bases and J shed 2 bases, with 14 bases lying between them. This chain's CDR3 is CATSRDHSGLGNQPQHF. The CDR3 nucleotides are TGTGCCACCAGCAGAGATCATTCAGGGCTCGGCAATCAGCCCCAGCATTTT.